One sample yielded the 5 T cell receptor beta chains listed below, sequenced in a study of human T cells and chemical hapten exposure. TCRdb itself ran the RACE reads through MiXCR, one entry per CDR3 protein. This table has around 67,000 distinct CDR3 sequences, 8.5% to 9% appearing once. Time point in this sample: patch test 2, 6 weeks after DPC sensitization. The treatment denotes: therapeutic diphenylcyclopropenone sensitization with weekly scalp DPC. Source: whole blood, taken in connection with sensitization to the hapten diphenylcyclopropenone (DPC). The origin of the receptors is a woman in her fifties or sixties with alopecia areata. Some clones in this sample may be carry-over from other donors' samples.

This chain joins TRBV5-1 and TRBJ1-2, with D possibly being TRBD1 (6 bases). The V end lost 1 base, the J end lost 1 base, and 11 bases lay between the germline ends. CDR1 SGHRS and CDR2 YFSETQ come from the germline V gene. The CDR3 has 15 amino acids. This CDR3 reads CASSLLTQGNYGYTF. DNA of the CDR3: TGCGCCAGCAGCTTGTTGACACAGGGTAACTATGGCTACACCTTC.

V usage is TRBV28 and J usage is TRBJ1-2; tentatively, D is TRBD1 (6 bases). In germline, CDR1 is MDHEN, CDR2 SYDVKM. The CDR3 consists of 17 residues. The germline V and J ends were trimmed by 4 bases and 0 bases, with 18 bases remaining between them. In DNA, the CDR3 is TGTGCCAGCAGTTCGAGAAGGGGGGGACAAGCTAACTATGGCTACACCTTC. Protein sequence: CASSSRRGGQANYGYTF.

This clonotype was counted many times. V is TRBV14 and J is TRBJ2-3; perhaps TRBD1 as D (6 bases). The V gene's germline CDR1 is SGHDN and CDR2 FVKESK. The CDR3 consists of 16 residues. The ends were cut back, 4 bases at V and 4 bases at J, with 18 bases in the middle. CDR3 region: CASSPRRGTRADTQYF. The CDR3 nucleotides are TGTGCCAGCAGCCCCCGAAGGGGGACCAGGGCAGATACGCAGTATTTT.

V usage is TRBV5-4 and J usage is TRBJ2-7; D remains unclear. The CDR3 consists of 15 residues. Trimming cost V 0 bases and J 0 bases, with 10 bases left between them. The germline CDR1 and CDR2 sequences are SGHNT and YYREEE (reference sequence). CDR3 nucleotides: TGTGCCAGCAGCTTGGGGACGGTCCCCTCCTACGAGCAGTACTTC. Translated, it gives CASSLGTVPSYEQYF.

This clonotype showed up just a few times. The CDR3, as DNA: TGCAGTGCTGCTGGGGGGAACACCGGGGAGCTGTTTTTT. This translates into CSAAGGNTGELFF. The chain couples TRBV20-1 to TRBJ2-2; the D call may be TRBD1 or TRBD2 (5 bases each). Germline assignment: CDR1 DFQATT and CDR2 SNEGSKA (reference sequence). Between the trimmed V and J ends, which lost 5 bases and 1 base, there was a span of 8 bases. CDR3 size: 13 residues.